This T cell receptor beta chain was documented in a study of radiation and T cells in renal cell carcinoma (dated by TCRdb to 2018 to 2021). Looking at the study overall: A total of 50 to 60 samples underwent TCR beta sequencing, made up of some 26 tumors and about 27 peripheral blood samples. The last blood draw occurred 4 weeks after radiation, at the same time as nephrectomy. In the 53 samples combined, 4,016,671 unique CDR3 nucleotide sequences were found, encoding 2 million to 3 million unique CDR3 amino acid sequences. Beyond this particular receptor, the publication reports: An increase in top tumor clonotypes in blood was observed from baseline to 2 weeks post-radiation, followed by contraction by 4 weeks, which was taken to suggest transient expansion of tumor-resident clones. Tracking of blood repertoire dynamics stopped at about 27 days after treatment, with no follow-up past that point. With a single-armed trial design, the study had no way to address how radiation dose or scheduling affects the TCR repertoire. Because pretreatment tumor biopsies were not available, the baseline intratumoral presence of clonotypes could not be determined.

CDR1 is given as PRHDT and CDR2 as FYEKMQ, both from the germline V gene (reference sequence). From the cysteine up to the phenylalanine, the CDR3 has a length of 14 residues. Only the CDR3 DNA is retained, 42 bases long and in frame from the first base. Trimming takes 5 bases off V and 6 bases off J; junction bases not matched to a gene: 9. Following the manufacturer's recommendations, the immunoSEQ kit was used to generate TCR beta libraries from genomic DNA. To prepare the libraries, a first multiplex PCR with proprietary primers was run, followed by a second PCR that added unique barcodes, and a bead cleanup was done after each round. Each sample batch included a kit-provided positive control reaction and a negative control reaction. The final libraries underwent checking on an Agilent 4200 TapeStation D1000 ScreenTape, volumetric pooling, and quantification by qPCR. An Illumina NextSeq500 fitted with a MidOutput 150-cycle cartridge performed the sequencing, running 156 Read1 cycles and 15 Index1 cycles with the kit's custom primers. The pooled library was loaded at 0.9 to 1 pM, with an approximately 20% PhiX control spiked in. As for the original processing: The vendor-processed data were analyzed in R, and a clonotype was defined as all T cells that share the same CDR3 nucleotide sequence. In the clone abundance analyses, frequencies in each sample were normalized to that sample's 10,000 most abundant clones. Before analysis, public T cell clones were removed, and these numbered fewer than five per sample on average. Tumor-enriched and baseline blood-enriched clonotypes were defined by at least a 32-fold difference in abundance between compartments. A beta-binomial differential abundance model was used to identify clonotypes that were expanded or contracted between blood time points. Similarity between tumor and blood repertoires was quantified using the Baroni-Urbani and Buser coefficient, and groups were compared with two-tailed Wilcoxon tests in R. TCRdb took over this immuneACCESS table, retaining in-frame rearrangements with V and J assigned. Such tables are incomplete; in checked studies, under half of the missing clones stem from an unresolved V gene, and the remainder is unexplained. V and J calls and clone size are as listed in that table; D and trimming were resolved from the DNA. The sample data list roughly 100,000 clones, and roughly 88% of these were observed just once. The ten top clones hold under 8.5% of the sample.

As concerns this clone: The target of this receptor is not known. Base quality data are lacking; no much larger clone is found one base away.

Interpreted using the paper, the time point label stands for: blood 4 weeks post-SBRT, at nephrectomy. Explained via the paper, the treatment or condition label denotes: 15 Gy SBRT to primary tumor, nephrectomy 4 weeks later. The samples were obtained from a clinical trial, where primary renal cell carcinomas were treated with 15 Gy stereotactic body radiation therapy and then removed by nephrectomy 4 weeks afterward. To follow tumor-enriched clonotypes, peripheral blood was collected serially from radiation-treated patients at baseline and again at 2 weeks and 4 weeks after SBRT. Every patient's renal cell carcinoma showed clear cell pathology. Genomic DNA for TCR sequencing was prepared using the QIAamp DNA Blood Mini Kit (Qiagen). Only samples passing all quality control checks were included in the analyses.

Sample: blood, taken from a patient whose treatment included radiotherapy and nephrectomy. The rearrangement joined TRBV13 to TRBJ2-7; the junction holds 8 bases that match TRBD1. The sequence derives from a man aged 60 to 75 with renal cell carcinoma. CDR3 protein: CASSPRTGYGEQYF. The DNA reads as follows: TGTGCCAGCAGCCCCCGGACAGGGTACGGCGAGCAGTACTTC.